A single T cell receptor beta chain is shown here with its context. The sample originates from a study of blood T cell repertoires in COVID-19. Study details: The United States, Italy and Spain provided the acute and convalescent COVID-19 samples. PBMCs, B-cell-depleted T cells, or T cells provided the cDNA or gDNA that made up the material.

Authors' processing steps: Nucleated cell number was recorded as an estimate derived from reference gene primer amplification. Some clones are missing from TCRdb's copy, which holds only in-frame ones; the method was immunoSEQ multiplex PCR. The DNA gave D and trimming, while V, J and clone size come from that table. The table includes about 270,000 clones, 80% to 85% detected once. V gave up 1 base and J gave up 4 bases, with 13 bases separating them. The length of the CDR3 is 15 residues. Germline V gene data show CDR1 as SGHVS and CDR2 as FNYEAQ. Sequencing was done on a sample of peripheral blood. The chain is built from TRBV7-6 and TRBJ1-2; tentatively, D is TRBD1 (6 bases). This TCR came from a woman aged 55-70 years with active or convalescent COVID-19. The CDR3 loop is CASSLDAGGGYGYTF. Written as DNA, the CDR3 is TGTGCCAGCAGCTTAGACGCGGGAGGGGGCTATGGCTACACCTTC. The variable domain in full, completed from reference TRBV7-6 and TRBJ1-2, reads GAGVSQSPRYKVTKRGQDVALRCDPISGHVSLYWYRQALGQGPEFLTYFNYEAQQDKSGLPNDRFSAERPEGSISTLTIQRTEQRDSAMYRCASSLDAGGGYGYTFGSGTRLTVV.